A selection of T cell receptor beta chains follows, all from one sample in a study of T cell responses to AZD1222 COVID-19 vaccine. Sequencing was performed with immunoSEQ multiplex PCR; in TCRdb, only in-frame clones are kept and a portion is missing. This sample has 150,000 to 200,000 clones, with roughly 94% found just once. The starting material was peripheral blood, obtained 28 days after the second AZD1222 dose. The receptors stem from an adult who received the AZD1222 COVID-19 vaccine. The CDR3 runs from the conserved cysteine through the conserved F or W. The D gene is left open where the match is weak. Expanded clones get a size class; other rows say once, few or many, or leave the size out.

J,V,size,D,DNA,CDR3
TRBJ2-3,TRBV9,-,TRBD1,TGTGCCAGCAGCGTGGCGACAGGGCTGGCCAGCACAGATACGCAGTATTTT,CASSVATGLASTDTQYF
TRBJ1-2,TRBV6-2/TRBV6-3,-,-,TGTGCCAGCAGTTACTCGAAACGGACAGATGGCTACACCTTC,CASSYSKRTDGYTF
TRBJ1-1,TRBV28,-,TRBD1,TGTGCCAGCAGTTTCACAGGGGGTTTCACTGAAGCTTTCTTT,CASSFTGGFTEAFF
TRBJ2-4,TRBV3-1/TRBV3-2,-,-,TGTGCCAGCAGCCTAGGGGTCGAGCCAACCCGCTTC,CASSLGVEPTRF
TRBJ1-2,TRBV2,-,-,TGTGCCAGCATGGAGGATGGCTACACCTTC,CASMEDGYTF
TRBJ1-2,TRBV9,-,-,TGTGCCAGCAGCTACCTCTCGGGACCGGGCCTCTATGGCTACACCTTC,CASSYLSGPGLYGYTF
TRBJ2-3,TRBV7-3,-,-,TGTGCCAGCAGCTTAACCCGGACTACAAGCACAGATACGCAGTATTTT,CASSLTRTTSTDTQYF
TRBJ1-6,TRBV5-6,-,-,TGTGCCAGCGGCTTATGGGGGACAAATTCACCCCTCCACTTT,CASGLWGTNSPLHF
TRBJ1-4,TRBV19,-,-,TGTGCCAGTAGTTTCCGGACGGAGATTAATGAAAAACTGTTTTTT,CASSFRTEINEKLFF
TRBJ1-2,TRBV13,-,TRBD1,TGTGCCAGCAGCTTAGGCCGATGGGGGACAGGGGGCGGCTACACCTTC,CASSLGRWGTGGGYTF
TRBJ1-1,TRBV29-1,-,TRBD1,TGCAGCGCCAGGACAGGCACGATGAACACTGAAGCTTTCTTT,CSARTGTMNTEAFF
TRBJ1-2,TRBV2,once,-,TGTGCCAGCAGATTCGGGACCAACTATGGCTACACCTTC,CASRFGTNYGYTF
TRBJ2-7,TRBV30,-,-,TGTGCCTGGAGTACAGGTCGCTACGAGCAGTACTTC,CAWSTGRYEQYF
TRBJ1-3,TRBV4-2,-,TRBD1,TGTGCCAGCAGCCATCCGGGACAGGGGTCATCCGGAAACACCATATATTTT,CASSHPGQGSSGNTIYF
TRBJ1-2,TRBV30,-,-,TGTGCCTGGAGTCCCCCCGGGACAAGTAACTATGGCTACACCTTC,CAWSPPGTSNYGYTF
TRBJ1-2,TRBV6-5,-,-,TGTGCCAGCACCCAAGCGGGAGTAGCTAACTATGGCTACACCTTC,CASTQAGVANYGYTF
TRBJ2-5,TRBV4-2,-,TRBD1,TGTGCCAGCAGCCAAGTTGGGGACCCTACAGGGGTGGGCGAGACCCAGTACTTC,CASSQVGDPTGVGETQYF
TRBJ1-6,TRBV5-6,-,TRBD1,TGTGCCAGCAGCTATACCGGGACAGGGTATTCACCCCTCCACTTT,CASSYTGTGYSPLHF